A single sample is the source of the 4 T cell receptor beta chains below, sequenced in a study of identical twins. A single record per CDR3 protein comes from TCRdb applying MiXCR to the 5' RACE reads. The data hold 210,000 or so distinct CDR3 sequences, with about 7.5% observed a single time. The sample also formed part of further work on yellow fever vaccine responses in identical twins.

Material: memory (CD45RO+) T cells sorted from blood. The receptors come from a woman between 18 and 29 years old in good health.

This clonotype has ten or more counts. V is TRBV29-1 and J is TRBJ2-7; D possibly corresponds to TRBD1 (6 bases). V was cut by 4 bases and J by 1 base, with 20 bases left in between. The CDR3 has 16 amino acids. Germline-derived CDR1 and CDR2 are SQVTM and ANQGSEA. The CDR3 DNA follows: TGCAGCGTTGCTGGAACTTTTGACAGGAGTTCCTACGAGCAGTACTTC. The encoded protein is CSVAGTFDRSSYEQYF.

The gene calls are TRBV7-3 and TRBJ2-2; no definite D call. This CDR3 has 14 amino acids. The V end was cut by 2 bases, the J end by 4 bases, with 8 bases between. The germline CDR1 and CDR2 sequences are SGHTA and FQGTGA. The CDR3 DNA reads as TGTGCCAGCAGCTTACTACCAGCCACCGGGGAGCTGTTTTTT. As protein: CASSLLPATGELFF.

CDR3 sequence: CASSGGGAYNSPLHF. The CDR3 nucleotides are TGTGCCAGCTCAGGAGGGGGCGCCTATAATTCACCCCTCCACTTT. J is TRBJ1-6 and V is TRBV18; 7 bases line up with TRBD1. The V segment lost 5 bases and the J segment 2 bases; nucleotides outside the gene matches: 3. This CDR3 is built from 15 residues. CDR1 and CDR2 from the germline V gene are KGHSH and LQKENI.

This clonotype was seen more than once but under ten times. The rearrangement joins TRBV28 to TRBJ2-1; 7 nucleotides match TRBD2. V lost 1 base, J lost 9 bases, and 9 bases stayed unmatched. This CDR3 region has 15 residues. Germline CDR1 is MDHEN and CDR2 is SYDVKM. The CDR3 is CASSLLGEGLSEQFF. CDR3 nucleotides: TGTGCCAGCAGTTTATTGGGGGAGGGCCTCAGTGAGCAGTTCTTC.